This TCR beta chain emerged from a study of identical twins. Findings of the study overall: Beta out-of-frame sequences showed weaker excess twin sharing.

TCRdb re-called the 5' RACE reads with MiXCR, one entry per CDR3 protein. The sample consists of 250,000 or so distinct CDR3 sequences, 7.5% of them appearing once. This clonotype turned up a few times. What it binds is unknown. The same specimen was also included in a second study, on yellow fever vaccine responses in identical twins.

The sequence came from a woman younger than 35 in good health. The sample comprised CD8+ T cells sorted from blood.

For the CDR3, the DNA is TGCAGCGCCGAGGACAGGGATCACTCTGGGGCCAACGTCCTGACTTTC. Amino acids: CSAEDRDHSGANVLTF. V and J are TRBV29-1 and TRBJ2-6; 8 positions match TRBD1. V lost 7 bases, J lost 0 bases, and 8 bases stayed unmatched. Per germline, CDR1 SQVTM and CDR2 ANQGSEA. This CDR3 comprises 16 residues.